This T cell receptor (beta chain) was observed in a study of T-cell memory formation after mild COVID-19. General study points: Shrinking CD4+ clones resided mostly in CM and EM, and CD8+ ones in EMRA. From day 15 to 85, contracting clones were balanced between CD4 and CD8, whereas later expanders leaned toward CD4+.

The germline gives CDR1 KGHDR, CDR2 SFDVKD. There are 12 residues in the CDR3. V dropped 5 bases and J dropped 5 bases, with 8 bases sitting between them. This clonotype was found a few times. Its antigen is undetermined. TCRdb called the 5' RACE reads again in MiXCR, with one record for every CDR3 protein. In the table there are about 500,000 distinct CDR3 sequences, about a fifth of which are singletons. The origin of this receptor is an adult woman who had mild COVID-19 (a few samples of this study predate the infection). Cell type and time point are not known. The source material was PBMCs or a T cell subset sorted from them (not recorded which). The chain recombines TRBV24-1 with TRBJ2-5; a weak D match, TRBD2 (5 bases). The CDR3 is CATSGGRETQYF. The CDR3 DNA follows: TGTGCCACCAGTGGCGGGCGGGAGACCCAGTACTTC.